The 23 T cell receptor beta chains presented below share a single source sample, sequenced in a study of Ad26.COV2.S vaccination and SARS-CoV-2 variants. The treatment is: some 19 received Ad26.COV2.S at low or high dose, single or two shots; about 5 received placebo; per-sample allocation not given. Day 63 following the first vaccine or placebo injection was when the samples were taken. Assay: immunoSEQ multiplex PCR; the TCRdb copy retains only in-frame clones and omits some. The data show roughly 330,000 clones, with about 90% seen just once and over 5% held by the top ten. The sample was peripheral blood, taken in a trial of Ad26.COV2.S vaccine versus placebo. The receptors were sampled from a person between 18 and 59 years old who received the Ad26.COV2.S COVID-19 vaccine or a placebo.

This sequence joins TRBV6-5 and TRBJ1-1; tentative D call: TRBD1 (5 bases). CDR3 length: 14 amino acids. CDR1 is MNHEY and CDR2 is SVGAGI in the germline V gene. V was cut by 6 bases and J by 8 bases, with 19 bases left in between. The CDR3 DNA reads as TGTGCCAGCAGACCCGACAGAAGTACGGCCGAAGCTTTCTTT. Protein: CASRPDRSTAEAFF.

The CDR3 is CASSSGGAFNEQFF. The CDR3 nucleotides are TGTGCCAGCAGTAGCGGGGGGGCTTTCAATGAGCAGTTCTTC. The chain recombines TRBV27 with TRBJ2-1, with 10 bases matching TRBD2. Germline V CDR1 and CDR2: MNHEY, SMNVEV (reference sequence). J lost 6 bases, V lost 5 bases, and 4 bases had no gene match. This CDR3 is built from 14 residues.

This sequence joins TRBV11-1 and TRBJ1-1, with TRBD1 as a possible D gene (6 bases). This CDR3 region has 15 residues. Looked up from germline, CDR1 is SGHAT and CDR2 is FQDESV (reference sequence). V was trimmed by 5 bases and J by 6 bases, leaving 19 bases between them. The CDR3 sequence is CASSQGGGAIAEAFF. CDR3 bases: TGTGCCAGCAGCCAAGGTGGGGGGGCTATCGCTGAAGCTTTCTTT. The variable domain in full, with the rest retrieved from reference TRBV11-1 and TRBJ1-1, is EAEVAQSPRYKITEKSQAVAFWCDPISGHATLYWYRQILGQGPELLVQFQDESVVDDSQLPKDRFSAERLKGVDSTLKIQPAELGDSAMYLCASSQGGGAIAEAFFGQGTRLTVV.

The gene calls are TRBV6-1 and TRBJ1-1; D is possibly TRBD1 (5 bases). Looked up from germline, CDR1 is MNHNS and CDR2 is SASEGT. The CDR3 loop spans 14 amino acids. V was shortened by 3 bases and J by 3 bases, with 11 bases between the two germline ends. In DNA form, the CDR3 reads TGTGCCAGCAGTGACAGGGCCGTCGACACTGAAGCTTTCTTT. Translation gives CASSDRAVDTEAFF.

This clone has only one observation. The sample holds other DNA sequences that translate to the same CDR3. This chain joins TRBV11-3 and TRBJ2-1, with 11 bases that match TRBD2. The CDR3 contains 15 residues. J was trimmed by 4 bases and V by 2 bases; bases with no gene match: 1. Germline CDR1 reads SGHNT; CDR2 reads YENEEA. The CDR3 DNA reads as TGTGCCAGCAGCTTATTAGCGGGAGGGTACAATGAGCAGTTCTTC. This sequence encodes CASSLLAGGYNEQFF.

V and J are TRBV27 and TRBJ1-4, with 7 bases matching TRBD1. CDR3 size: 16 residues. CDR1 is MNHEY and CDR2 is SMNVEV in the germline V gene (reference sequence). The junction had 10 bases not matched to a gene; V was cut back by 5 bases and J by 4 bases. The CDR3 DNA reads TGTGCCAGCAGTCGGGTCCTAGGGGGCATTAATGAAAAACTGTTTTTT. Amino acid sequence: CASSRVLGGINEKLFF.

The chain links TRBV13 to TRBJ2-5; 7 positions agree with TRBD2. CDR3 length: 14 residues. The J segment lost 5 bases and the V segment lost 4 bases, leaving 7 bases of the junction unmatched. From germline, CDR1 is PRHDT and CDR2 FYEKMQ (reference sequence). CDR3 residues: CASSWRENSETQYF. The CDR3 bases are TGTGCCAGCAGCTGGCGGGAGAATTCGGAGACCCAGTACTTC.

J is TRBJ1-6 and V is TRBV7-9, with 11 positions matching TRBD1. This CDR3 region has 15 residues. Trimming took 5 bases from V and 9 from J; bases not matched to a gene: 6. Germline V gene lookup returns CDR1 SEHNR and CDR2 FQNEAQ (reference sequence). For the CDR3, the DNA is TGTGCCAGCAGCCCCCTAGGGACAGGGGGTTCACCCCTCCACTTT. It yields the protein CASSPLGTGGSPLHF.

CDR3 protein: CASSLSGGGRETQYF. The CDR3 DNA reads TGTGCCAGCAGTTTATCTGGAGGGGGTCGGGAGACCCAGTACTTC. The gene calls are TRBV27 and TRBJ2-5; either TRBD1 or TRBD2 may supply D (6 bases each). CDR3 length: 15 amino acids. Deletions cut 0 bases from V and 5 bases from J, with 13 bases between. CDR1 and CDR2 (germline): MNHEY, SMNVEV (reference sequence).

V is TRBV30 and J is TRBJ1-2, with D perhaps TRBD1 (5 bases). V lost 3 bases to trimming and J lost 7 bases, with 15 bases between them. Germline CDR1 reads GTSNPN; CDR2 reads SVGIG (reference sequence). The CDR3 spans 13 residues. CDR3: CAWRGTGIGGYTF. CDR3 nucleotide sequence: TGTGCCTGGAGAGGGACGGGGATTGGTGGCTACACCTTC.

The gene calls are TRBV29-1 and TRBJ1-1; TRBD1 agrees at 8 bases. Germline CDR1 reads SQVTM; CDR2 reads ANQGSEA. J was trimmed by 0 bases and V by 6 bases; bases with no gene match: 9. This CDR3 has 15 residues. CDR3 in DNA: TGCAGCGTGCAGGGGGCCCGCTGGATGAACACTGAAGCTTTCTTT. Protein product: CSVQGARWMNTEAFF.

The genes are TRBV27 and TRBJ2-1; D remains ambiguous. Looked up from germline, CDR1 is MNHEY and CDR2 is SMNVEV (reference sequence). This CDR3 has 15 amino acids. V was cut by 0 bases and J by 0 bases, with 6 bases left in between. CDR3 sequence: CASSLSWSSYNEQFF. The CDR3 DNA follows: TGTGCCAGCAGTTTATCTTGGAGCTCCTACAATGAGCAGTTCTTC.

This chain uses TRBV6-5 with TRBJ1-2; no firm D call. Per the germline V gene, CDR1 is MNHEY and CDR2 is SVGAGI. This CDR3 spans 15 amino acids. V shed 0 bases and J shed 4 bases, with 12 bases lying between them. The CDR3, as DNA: TGTGCCAGCAGTTACTCCGGGCAGTCCTTCTATGGCTACACCTTC. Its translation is CASSYSGQSFYGYTF.

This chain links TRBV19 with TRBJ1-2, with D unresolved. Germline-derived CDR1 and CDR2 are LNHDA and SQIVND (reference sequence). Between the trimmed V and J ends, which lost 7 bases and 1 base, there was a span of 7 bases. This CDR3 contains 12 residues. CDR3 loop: CASKRNNYGYTF. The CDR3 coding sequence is TGTGCCAGTAAAAGGAATAACTATGGCTACACCTTC.

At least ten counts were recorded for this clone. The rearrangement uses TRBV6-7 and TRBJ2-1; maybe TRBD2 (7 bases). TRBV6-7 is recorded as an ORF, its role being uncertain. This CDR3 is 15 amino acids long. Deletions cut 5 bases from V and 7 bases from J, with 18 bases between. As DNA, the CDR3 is TGTGCCAGCAGTCTTCTGGGGGGGGCTTCTAATGAGCAGTTCTTC. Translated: CASSLLGGASNEQFF.

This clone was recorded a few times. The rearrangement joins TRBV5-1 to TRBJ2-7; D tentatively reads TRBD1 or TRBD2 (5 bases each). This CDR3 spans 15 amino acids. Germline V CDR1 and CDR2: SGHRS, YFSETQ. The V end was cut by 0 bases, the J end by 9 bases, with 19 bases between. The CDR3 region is CASSLGQYSPAGQYF. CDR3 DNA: TGCGCCAGCAGCTTGGGACAGTACTCACCTGCGGGGCAGTACTTC.

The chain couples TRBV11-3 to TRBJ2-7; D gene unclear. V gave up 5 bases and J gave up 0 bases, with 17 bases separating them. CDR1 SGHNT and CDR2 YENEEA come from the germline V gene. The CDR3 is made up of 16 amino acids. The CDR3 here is CASSPGVGSSSYEQYV. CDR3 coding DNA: TGTGCCAGCAGCCCCGGTGTGGGGTCCAGCTCCTACGAGCAGTACGTC.

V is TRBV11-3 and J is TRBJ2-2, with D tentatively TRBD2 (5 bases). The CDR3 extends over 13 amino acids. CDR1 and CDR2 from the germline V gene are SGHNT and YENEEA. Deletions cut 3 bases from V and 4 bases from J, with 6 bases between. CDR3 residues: CASSFGVTGELFF. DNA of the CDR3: TGTGCCAGCAGCTTCGGGGTCACCGGGGAGCTGTTTTTT.

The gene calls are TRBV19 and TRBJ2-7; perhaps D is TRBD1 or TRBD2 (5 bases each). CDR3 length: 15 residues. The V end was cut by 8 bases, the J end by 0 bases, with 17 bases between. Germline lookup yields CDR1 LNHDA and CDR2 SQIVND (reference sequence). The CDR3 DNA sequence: TGTGCCAGTTTCCACGAGGGGTATGACTCCTACGAGCAGTACTTC. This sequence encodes CASFHEGYDSYEQYF.

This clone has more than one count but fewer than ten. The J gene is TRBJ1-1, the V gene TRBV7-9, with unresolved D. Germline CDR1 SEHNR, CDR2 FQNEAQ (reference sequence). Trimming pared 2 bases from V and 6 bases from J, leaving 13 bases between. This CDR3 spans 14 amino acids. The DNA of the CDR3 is TGTGCCAGCAGCTTAAGGTCGGGCAGTGCTGAAGCTTTCTTT. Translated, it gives CASSLRSGSAEAFF.

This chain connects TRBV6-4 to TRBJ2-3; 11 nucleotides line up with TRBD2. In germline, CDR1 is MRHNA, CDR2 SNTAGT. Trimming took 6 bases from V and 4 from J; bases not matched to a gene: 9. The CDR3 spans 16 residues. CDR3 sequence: CASSPVISGGADTQYF. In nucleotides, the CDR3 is TGTGCCAGCAGCCCCGTCATTAGCGGGGGGGCAGATACGCAGTATTTT.

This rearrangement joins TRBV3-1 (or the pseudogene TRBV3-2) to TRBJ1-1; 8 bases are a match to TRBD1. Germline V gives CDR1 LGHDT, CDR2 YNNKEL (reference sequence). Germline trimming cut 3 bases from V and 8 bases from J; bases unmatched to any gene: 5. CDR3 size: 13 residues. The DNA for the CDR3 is TGTGCCAGCAGCCAGGGACAGGCTGTAGAAGCTTTCTTT. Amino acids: CASSQGQAVEAFF.

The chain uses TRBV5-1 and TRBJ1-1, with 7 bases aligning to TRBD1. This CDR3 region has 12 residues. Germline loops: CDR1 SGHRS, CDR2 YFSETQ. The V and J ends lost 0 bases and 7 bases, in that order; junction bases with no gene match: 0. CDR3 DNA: TGCGCCAGCAGCTTGGGGACAGGTGAAGCTTTCTTT. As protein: CASSLGTGEAFF.